The rows below give T cell receptor beta chains drawn from one sample of a study of cytomegalovirus exposure and HLA in healthy donors. Assay: immunoSEQ multiplex PCR; the TCRdb copy retains only in-frame clones and omits some. The sample consists of some 130,000 clones, more than 75% of them appearing once. Sample: PBMCs. These receptors were obtained from a female donor in good health and CMV-seronegative. Both conserved end residues are part of each CDR3. A D gene is named only where the DNA matches it firmly. Rows may omit the clone size; those that give it use once, few, many or a size class.

v_gene,abundance,d_gene,j_gene,CDR3nt,CDR3aa
TRBV2,.,TRBD2,TRBJ2-7,TGTGCCAGCAGTAGGGGACTAGCGGGGGGGGCCGGCGAGCAGTACTTC,CASSRGLAGGAGEQYF
TRBV7-9,.,TRBD1,TRBJ1-5,TGTGCCAGCAGCCGCAACAGGGGATTAGACCCCGATCCCCAGCCCCAGCATTTT,CASSRNRGLDPDPQPQHF
TRBV18,once,TRBD1,TRBJ1-2,TGTGCCAGCTCACCGGATGACAGGGGGCGGAACTATGGCTACACCTTC,CASSPDDRGRNYGYTF
TRBV9,.,TRBD1,TRBJ1-1,TGTGCCAGCAGCGCCGGGACAGGGGGTGTGAACACTGAAGCTTTCTTT,CASSAGTGGVNTEAFF
TRBV27,few,.,TRBJ1-5,TGTGCCAGCAGTTTATCTACCAGTCAGCCCCAGCATTTT,CASSLSTSQPQHF
TRBV27,.,.,TRBJ2-7,TGTGCCAGCAGTCCCCGATTCGGCTCCTACGAGCAGTACTTC,CASSPRFGSYEQYF
TRBV29-1,.,.,TRBJ2-7,TGCAGCGTTGTGTGGGACACGTACTACGAGCAGTACTTC,CSVVWDTYYEQYF
TRBV14,.,.,TRBJ1-1,TGTGCCAGCAGCCCCTATACAGGGTTCACTGAAGCTTTCTTT,CASSPYTGFTEAFF
TRBV9,few,.,TRBJ2-1,TGTGCCAGCAGCGGGACATACAATGAGCAGTTCTTC,CASSGTYNEQFF
TRBV30,.,TRBD1,TRBJ2-5,TGTGCCTGGGGACAGGGTTTGGAGACCCAGTACTTC,CAWGQGLETQYF
TRBV7-2,.,.,TRBJ1-4,TGTGCCAGCAGCTTAGGGTTTGTGGTCGGCAGAGGGGAAAAACTGTTTTTT,CASSLGFVVGRGEKLFF
TRBV7-2,.,.,TRBJ2-3,TGTGCCACCCTTAGACGGGGGTCCCATACGCAGTATTTT,CATLRRGSHTQYF
TRBV28,.,.,TRBJ1-4,TGTGCCAGCAGGGACAGTAAAGGTGAAAAACTGTTTTTT,CASRDSKGEKLFF
TRBV4-1,.,.,TRBJ2-2,TGCGCCAGCAGCCAAGCGCAGGGAGGCGGGGAGCTGTTTTTT,CASSQAQGGGELFF
TRBV5-6,.,.,TRBJ2-5,TGTGCCAGCAGCTTGGCCCTAAGGGGTCAAGAGACCCAGTACTTC,CASSLALRGQETQYF
TRBV6-5,few,.,TRBJ1-1,TGTGCCAGCAGTTCCGGGTGGACTGAAGCTTTCTTT,CASSSGWTEAFF
TRBV2,.,.,TRBJ1-4,TGTGCCAGCACGGGTTTCCGGGGGGCCGGGGAAAAACTGTTTTTT,CASTGFRGAGEKLFF
TRBV2,.,TRBD1,TRBJ1-5,TGTGCCAGCAGTGTTGGGCAGGGGGCTGGCAATCAGCCCCAGCATTTT,CASSVGQGAGNQPQHF
TRBV6-1,.,TRBD1,TRBJ2-4,TGTGCCAGCAGCCTTCGGACAGGGGGCACAAACATTCAGTACTTC,CASSLRTGGTNIQYF
TRBV7-9,.,.,TRBJ1-2,TGTGCCAGCACCTCCGACGGACACTCAGGCGATGGCTACACCTTC,CASTSDGHSGDGYTF
TRBV5-4,.,TRBD1,TRBJ1-1,TGTGCCAGCAGCGCCCGGACAGGGCACACTGAAGCTTTCTTT,CASSARTGHTEAFF
TRBV29-1,.,.,TRBJ2-5,TGCAGCGTGGGGCGGCAGGGGTTCACAGAGACCCAGTACTTC,CSVGRQGFTETQYF
TRBV5-4,.,TRBD1,TRBJ1-2,TGTGCCAGCAGCTTCGACAGGGCACGCGGCTACACCTTC,CASSFDRARGYTF
TRBV7-2,once,TRBD1,TRBJ2-7,TGTGCCAGCAGCGCACAGGGGGCCTCCTACGAGCAGTACTTC,CASSAQGASYEQYF
TRBV5-4,.,.,TRBJ1-1,TGTGCCAGCAGCAACAGGGCGAACACTGAAGCTTTCTTT,CASSNRANTEAFF
TRBV29-1,.,.,TRBJ2-7,TGCAGCGTTGAAGACATGGTTCCGGGTTCCGAGCAGTACTTC,CSVEDMVPGSEQYF